This T cell receptor beta chain emerged from a study of T cells in Graves' hyperthyroidism and ophthalmopathy (dated by TCRdb to the late 2010s). Some background on the complete study: Peripheral blood was collected at initial diagnosis, before any treatment. The approximately 100 discovery patients were divided at random into training and test sets in a 7:3 ratio. An independent validation cohort of under 20 hyperthyroidism patients and about 15 patients who later progressed to ophthalmopathy tested prospective prediction of ophthalmopathy. In addition, the study compared T-cell repertoires in thyroid tissue and in blood from several Graves' hyperthyroidism patients. To identify TCR V-J signatures that set the groups apart, the researchers used a discovery cohort of 100 or so patients, made up of approximately 43 with Graves' ophthalmopathy and 55 to 65 with stable Graves' hyperthyroidism. TCR Vbeta CDR3 sequencing of roughly 140 peripheral blood samples (43 ophthalmopathy, 75 or so hyperthyroidism and approximately 17 progressor patients) is reported in the paper. Once sampling was done, hyperthyroidism patients were given methimazole at a starting dose of 30 mg daily, whereas ophthalmopathy patients were given high-dose intravenous methylprednisolone. General findings and caveats noted by the study authors: Most expanded thyroid clonotypes (frequency above 0.001) were also detected in blood, suggesting blood repertoires may reflect thyroid immune responses. No statistical method was used to fix the sample size in advance, and group allocation was not hidden from the investigators. Ophthalmopathy was separated from stable hyperthyroidism by a 13 V-J signature model, with 85% to 90% sensitivity and just over 81% specificity obtained in cross-validation and 80%/75% obtained in testing. In validation, progression to ophthalmopathy was predicted by the model with approximately 67% sensitivity and nearly 75% specificity, a median of approximately 6.5 months before onset.

Amplification of TCR beta CDR3 regions was carried out from RNA transcripts. A first-round RT-PCR of the TCR CDR3 used the HTBI primer set with the Qiagen OneStep RT-PCR kit. Libraries were constructed in a second round of multiplex PCR, after which size selection and purification were carried out. Libraries were sequenced paired-end with 100 bp reads on an Illumina HiSeq2000. Concerning the study's data processing: SOAPnuke was used to process the raw data, with reads discarded if the reads contained adapters or uncalled bases, had a mean Phred below 15, or lacked an exact constant-primer or identifier match. High-quality paired reads were merged with COPE v1.2.5, and unique nucleotide sequences were defined as clonotypes. MiTCR v1.1 was used to align the clonotypes against IMGT TRBV, TRBD and TRBJ reference segments. The analysis was restricted to V-J combinations with a frequency above 0.0001, which together covered 98% to 99.2% of the repertoires. The TCS score was defined as F50 (clonal expansion) divided by E x V (chaos), with BLOSUM62-based TCRdist calculated between CDR3 peptides within each V-J. Welch's t-statistics and random forest reduced fewer than 600 V-J features to fewer than 15, which were used in a naive Bayes classifier (R e1071). The public reads were quality trimmed at Q25 with fastp and then assembled into clones with MiXCR by TCRdb, keeping productive beta chains. Every entry covers one CDR3 protein and lists the most common genes and DNA from its rows. The V and J calls shown here were made by TCRdb, not taken from the authors' results. This sample is represented by a few hundred thousand distinct CDR3 sequences; more than 11% of them were singletons. Under 7% of the sample is held by the ten biggest clonotypes.

The hyperthyroidism patients were between 18 and 65 years old and newly diagnosed, with a disease duration of less than 2 months. Exclusion was applied to patients with uncontrolled infections, other autoimmune diseases, pregnancy or lactation. Diagnoses relied on clinical symptoms, serum thyroxine and TRAb, thyroid ultrasound and orbital computed tomography. Blood from progressor patients was collected at the time of first diagnosis with hyperthyroidism, before any ophthalmopathy symptoms had appeared. PBMCs were isolated from 10 ml of fresh peripheral blood by Ficoll-Paque density gradient centrifugation. Progressor patients were initially diagnosed with Graves' hyperthyroidism and developed ophthalmopathy during follow-up. Trizol reagent was used to extract total RNA, and RNA quality was then checked on an Agilent 2100 Bioanalyzer. This clonotype was recorded only once. Its recognized antigen is unknown. No much larger clonotype is one base removed from it; base qualities were not supplied. One read alone provides weak support.

Sequencing was done on a sample of blood. The sequence was collected from a woman under 40 with Graves' hyperthyroidism that later progressed to Graves' ophthalmopathy.

The DNA is as follows: TGTGCCAGCAGTGGAGGGGGGTTTTCCTACGAGCAGTACTTC. The encoded protein is CASSGGGFSYEQYF. Recombination connected TRBV12-3 or TRBV12-4 to TRBJ2-7; the D gene cannot be resolved beyond TRBD1 or TRBD2, each matching 6 bases. V is reduced by 5 bases and J by 1 base, leaving a spacing of 12 bases between them. The CDR3 has 14 amino acids, counting the end cysteine and phenylalanine. Just CDR3 DNA is preserved here, 42 bases in frame from base 1.